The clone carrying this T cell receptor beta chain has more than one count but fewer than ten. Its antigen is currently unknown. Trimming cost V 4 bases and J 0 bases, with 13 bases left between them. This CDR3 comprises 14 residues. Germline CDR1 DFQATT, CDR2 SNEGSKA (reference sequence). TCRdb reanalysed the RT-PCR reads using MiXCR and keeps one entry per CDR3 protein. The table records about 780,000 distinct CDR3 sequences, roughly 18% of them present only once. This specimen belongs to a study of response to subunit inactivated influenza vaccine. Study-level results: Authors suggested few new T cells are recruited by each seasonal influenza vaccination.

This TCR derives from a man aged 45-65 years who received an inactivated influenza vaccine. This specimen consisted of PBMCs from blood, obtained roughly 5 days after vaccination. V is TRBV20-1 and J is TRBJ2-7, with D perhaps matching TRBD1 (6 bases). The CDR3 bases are TGCAGTGCTACGCAGCAGGGGTCCTCCTACGAGCAGTACTTC. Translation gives CSATQQGSSYEQYF.